This is a list of T cell receptor beta chains from one sample in a study of Ad26.COV2.S vaccination and SARS-CoV-2 variants. TCRdb keeps only in-frame clones here, not all; method: immunoSEQ multiplex PCR. The sample lists roughly 680,000 clones; around 92% were seen once. Sequenced here: peripheral blood, sampled in a trial of Ad26.COV2.S vaccine versus placebo. The source of these receptors is a person aged 18-60 years who received the Ad26.COV2.S COVID-19 vaccine or a placebo. Both conserved end residues are part of each CDR3. A D gene is named only where the DNA matches it firmly. Clone size is not always given. Where it is, it says once, few, many or a class for expanded clones.

.,.,TRBJ1-5,TRBV6-5,TGTGCCAGCAGACGGGGGGCCGGAGATCAGCCCCAGCATTTT,CASRRGAGDQPQHF
.,once,TRBJ1-4,TRBV24-1,TGTGCCACCAGCCGGAGGAGAGGTACTAATGAAAAACTGTTTTTT,CATSRRRGTNEKLFF
TRBD2,.,TRBJ2-5,TRBV2,TGTGCCAGCAGGGGGACTAGCGGGAGCGAGAAGTGGGAGACCCAGTACTTC,CASRGTSGSEKWETQYF
TRBD2,.,TRBJ2-2,TRBV7-8,TGTGCCAGCAGCAATAGCGGGAGGGCCGGGGAGCTGTTTTTT,CASSNSGRAGELFF
.,.,TRBJ2-7,TRBV3-1/TRBV3-2,TGTGCCAGCAGCCAAGAAAGGAGCTTGAACTACGAGCAGTACTTC,CASSQERSLNYEQYF
TRBD2,.,TRBJ2-3,TRBV5-1,TGCGCCAGCAGACCACTAGCGGGATTGGATACGCAGTATTTT,CASRPLAGLDTQYF
TRBD1,.,TRBJ1-5,TRBV18,TGTGCCAGCTCACCTTCCTTGGGACAGGGGGCAGAGGGTCAGCCCCAGCATTTT,CASSPSLGQGAEGQPQHF
.,once,TRBJ1-2,TRBV28,TGTGCCAGCAATGGGGGCCTCTATGGCTACACCTTC,CASNGGLYGYTF
.,.,TRBJ2-2,TRBV7-2,TGTGCCAGCACCCCGGCTAGCCCGAACACCGGGGAGCTGTTTTTT,CASTPASPNTGELFF
TRBD2,.,TRBJ2-7,TRBV19,TGTGCCAGTAGTCTACATCGGGCTAGCGGGGGTTACGAGCAGTACTTC,CASSLHRASGGYEQYF
TRBD1,.,TRBJ2-7,TRBV3-1/TRBV3-2,TGTGCCAGCAGCCAAGAGAGTAGGACAGGGTCCTACGAGCAGTACTTC,CASSQESRTGSYEQYF
.,.,TRBJ1-4,TRBV2,TGTGCCAGCAAGCAGGAATCCGGAGCTAATGAAAAACTGTTTTTT,CASKQESGANEKLFF
.,.,TRBJ1-2,TRBV25-1,TGTGCCAGCAGTGAAGAAGAGTATCCAGAATATGGCTACACCTTC,CASSEEEYPEYGYTF
.,.,TRBJ2-7,TRBV14,TGTGCCAGCAGCCAATTGGGCTACGAGCAGTACTTC,CASSQLGYEQYF
.,.,TRBJ2-5,TRBV24-1,TGTGCCACCAGTGATTCCCGGGACGGAAAGAGCACCCAGTACTTC,CATSDSRDGKSTQYF
.,.,TRBJ2-3,TRBV6-5,TGTGCCAGCAGTTACAGGCAGGGGCGCACAAATACGCAGTATTTT,CASSYRQGRTNTQYF
TRBD1,.,TRBJ1-5,TRBV6-5,TGTGCCAGCAGGACAGGGAATCAGCCCCAGCATTTT,CASRTGNQPQHF
.,.,TRBJ1-2,TRBV5-1,TGCGCCAGCAGCTTGGAGGGCAGAAACTATGGCTACACCTTC,CASSLEGRNYGYTF
TRBD1,.,TRBJ1-2,TRBV4-1,TGCGCCAGCAGCAAACACCGGGACAGGGACTATGGCTACACCTTC,CASSKHRDRDYGYTF
.,.,TRBJ2-7,TRBV5-4,TGTGCCAGCAGCTTGGGGCTAGAATACGAGCAGTACTTC,CASSLGLEYEQYF
TRBD2,.,TRBJ2-3,TRBV7-8,TGTGCCAGCAGCTTAGTTAGCGGGAGGGAAACAGATACGCAGTATTTT,CASSLVSGRETDTQYF
TRBD1,.,TRBJ2-7,TRBV7-9,TGTGCCAGCAGCACCCAAGGGACAGGGTGGAGCGAGCAGTACTTC,CASSTQGTGWSEQYF
.,few,TRBJ1-2,TRBV7-2,TGTGCCAGCAGCCCACTGCCAGGGTCGGGAGTTGGTGGCTACACCTTC,CASSPLPGSGVGGYTF
.,.,TRBJ2-1,TRBV27,TGTGCCAGCAGTTTAGAGGCCGAGCCCCTTGGGATCTTC,CASSLEAEPLGIF
.,.,TRBJ2-2,TRBV10-3,TGTGCCACCGCTGGGGGGCCCGGGGAGCTGTTTTTT,CATAGGPGELFF
.,.,TRBJ2-5,TRBV30,TGTGCCTGGAGCCGGGACATCTGGACCCAGTACTTC,CAWSRDIWTQYF
.,.,TRBJ1-1,TRBV10-3,TGTGCCATCAGTCCCCATATGGACACTGAAGCTTTCTTT,CAISPHMDTEAFF
.,.,TRBJ2-7,TRBV29-1,TGCAGCGTCCTTATGGGCAGCTACGAGCAGTACTTC,CSVLMGSYEQYF
.,.,TRBJ2-5,TRBV7-3,TGTGCCAGCAGCTCCCAGGGCCTGGGAGAGACCCAGTACTTC,CASSSQGLGETQYF
.,once,TRBJ2-3,TRBV6-6,TGTGCCAGCAGTTACGTGAGGATGGAAGGCACAGATACGCAGTATTTT,CASSYVRMEGTDTQYF
TRBD1,.,TRBJ1-2,TRBV27,TGTGCCAGCAGTTTAGGGGACAGCAGGAATGGCTACACCTTC,CASSLGDSRNGYTF
TRBD1,once,TRBJ1-4,TRBV24-1,TGTGCCACCAGTGACACCGGGACAGATGAAAAACTGTTTTTT,CATSDTGTDEKLFF
TRBD1,.,TRBJ1-2,TRBV4-1,TGCGCCAGCAGCCAGCAATCCGGGACAGGGGGTAACTATGGCTACACCTTC,CASSQQSGTGGNYGYTF
TRBD1,.,TRBJ1-4,TRBV15,TGTGCCACCAGCAGAACCCCGGGACAGGGGGGCGAAAAACTGTTTTTT,CATSRTPGQGGEKLFF
.,.,TRBJ1-6,TRBV5-4,TGTGCCAGCAGCTTTGCAGGGATGGGCTCCTATAATTCACCCCTCCACTTT,CASSFAGMGSYNSPLHF
.,.,TRBJ1-6,TRBV18,TGTGCCAGCTCACCAGGGAATTCACCCCTCCACTTT,CASSPGNSPLHF
.,.,TRBJ1-3,TRBV3-1/TRBV3-2,TGTGCCAGCAGCTGGGATTCTGGAAACACCATATATTTT,CASSWDSGNTIYF
TRBD1,.,TRBJ2-2,TRBV5-1,TGCGCCAGCAGCTTGGGGACAGGGGGCGCTTGGGAGCTGTTTTTT,CASSLGTGGAWELFF
.,.,TRBJ2-6,TRBV14,TGTGCCAGCAGCCAACTGGGAATGCAGAATCACAACGTCCTGACTTTC,CASSQLGMQNHNVLTF
.,.,TRBJ2-7,TRBV12-3/TRBV12-4,TGTGCCAGCAGCCGCCCAGAGTACGAGCAGTACTTC,CASSRPEYEQYF
.,.,TRBJ2-5,TRBV19,TGTGCCAGTAGTATAAGAACTAGCTGGGAGACCCAGTACTTC,CASSIRTSWETQYF
.,.,TRBJ1-6,TRBV6-5,TGTGCCAGCAGATTCGGACAGTCCTATAATTCACCCCTCCACTTT,CASRFGQSYNSPLHF
TRBD2,.,TRBJ2-1,TRBV4-3,TGCGCCAGCAGCCCTAGGAGACTAGCGGGGTTATACAATGAGCAGTTCTTC,CASSPRRLAGLYNEQFF
TRBD2,.,TRBJ2-7,TRBV13,TGTGCCAGCAGCTTAAAGCGGGAGGTCTACGAGCAGTACTTC,CASSLKREVYEQYF
TRBD1,.,TRBJ2-5,TRBV6-5,TGTGCCAGCAGTATCGGGACAGGCTGGGAGACCCAGTACTTC,CASSIGTGWETQYF
.,few,TRBJ1-2,TRBV24-1,TGTGCCACCAGTGATAACCGGCAGGGAGAAGGCTACACCTTC,CATSDNRQGEGYTF
TRBD2,.,TRBJ2-7,TRBV6-5,TGTGCCAGCCAAAGAGCGGGGGAAGGCTACGAGCAGTACTTC,CASQRAGEGYEQYF
.,.,TRBJ1-2,TRBV20-1,TGCAGTGCGCCGGACACCTATGGCTACACCTTC,CSAPDTYGYTF
TRBD2,.,TRBJ2-5,TRBV11-2,TGTGCCAGCAGCTTTGGGGCTAGCGGAGGCCAAGAGACCCAGTACTTC,CASSFGASGGQETQYF
.,.,TRBJ2-1,TRBV23-1,TGCGCCAGCAGTCAACCGGACGAGCAGTTCTTC,CASSQPDEQFF
TRBD2,.,TRBJ2-2,TRBV11-2,TGTGCCAGCAGGGAGTTAGCGGGGGGTCCCACCGGGGAGCTGTTTTTT,CASRELAGGPTGELFF
TRBD2,.,TRBJ2-5,TRBV7-2,TGTGCCAGCACCCCAGAAGCGGGAGGAAGAGAGACCCAGTACTTC,CASTPEAGGRETQYF
TRBD2,.,TRBJ2-3,TRBV18,TGTGCCAGCTCACCTCGCGGGGGGCGGACAGATACGCAGTATTTT,CASSPRGGRTDTQYF
TRBD2,.,TRBJ2-5,TRBV27,TGTGCCAGCAGTGAACTAGCGGGAGACGAGACCCAGTACTTC,CASSELAGDETQYF
TRBD1,.,TRBJ1-2,TRBV7-2,TGTGCCAGCAGCGCACCCGGGACAGGGAATGACTATGGCTACACCTTC,CASSAPGTGNDYGYTF
.,.,TRBJ2-3,TRBV6-5,TGTGCCAGCAGTTACGGCCTTTCCACACCCACAGATACGCAGTATTTT,CASSYGLSTPTDTQYF
.,.,TRBJ2-3,TRBV7-9,TGTGCCAGCAGCTTTGAGGTTAGCACAGATACGCAGTATTTT,CASSFEVSTDTQYF
.,.,TRBJ2-1,TRBV14,TGTGCCAGCAGCCCCCGAAATAGCGTTCGGTACAATGAGCAGTTCTTC,CASSPRNSVRYNEQFF
TRBD1,few,TRBJ1-5,TRBV5-6,TGTGCCAGCAGCTTCACAGGGGAGGGGAATCAGCCCCAGCATTTT,CASSFTGEGNQPQHF